These 7 T cell receptor beta chains share one sample of origin, sequenced in a study of blood T cell repertoires in COVID-19. This table comes from immunoSEQ multiplex PCR, and its TCRdb copy is limited to in-frame clones, with some not included. The profile shows 250,000 or so clones, about 85% of them singletons. Sequencing input: PBMCs or T cells enriched from blood (not recorded which). The receptors stem from a woman aged 50 to 60 who had been exposed to COVID-19.

This chain joins TRBV12-3 or TRBV12-4 and TRBJ1-1; no definite D call. This CDR3 comprises 13 residues. V lost 5 bases and J 4 bases, leaving 11 bases between the germline ends. The CDR3 nucleotides are TGTGCCAGCAGTCCCCAGCGCGGCACTGAAGCTTTCTTT. This encodes CASSPQRGTEAFF.

The chain combines TRBV30 with TRBJ2-7; D is perhaps TRBD1 (6 bases). V shed 8 bases and J shed 7 bases, with 15 bases lying between them. This CDR3 region has 11 residues. Germline assignment: CDR1 GTSNPN and CDR2 SVGIG (reference sequence). The CDR3 is CAAWGPSEQYF. Written as DNA, the CDR3 is TGTGCCGCTTGGGGGCCCTCGGAGCAGTACTTC.

This chain links TRBV30 with TRBJ1-2, with a tentative D call TRBD1 (5 bases). The CDR3 sequence is 12 residues long. In germline, CDR1 is GTSNPN, CDR2 SVGIG (reference sequence). Deletions cut 7 bases from V and 8 bases from J, with 17 bases between. Here the CDR3 reads CASGGLTEGYTF. The CDR3 coding sequence is TGTGCCTCGGGGGGACTGACGGAAGGCTACACCTTC.

This rearrangement joins TRBV5-1 to TRBJ2-1; TRBD2 matches 10 bases. Germline loops: CDR1 SGHRS, CDR2 YFSETQ. The V segment lost 0 bases and the J segment 9 bases; nucleotides outside the gene matches: 3. This CDR3 is 14 amino acids long. CDR3 coding DNA: TGCGCCAGCAGCTTGGGTAGCGGGGGGCGTGAGCAGTTCTTC. Translating gives CASSLGSGGREQFF.

The J gene is TRBJ1-3, the V gene TRBV30; D perhaps matches TRBD1 (6 bases). The CDR3 has 16 amino acids. Trimming shortened V by 0 bases and J by 0 bases, and 12 bases separated the two germline ends. Germline CDR1 and CDR2: GTSNPN and SVGIG (reference sequence). The CDR3: CAWSVSGASSGNTIYF. The CDR3, as DNA: TGTGCCTGGAGTGTCTCAGGGGCGAGCTCTGGAAACACCATATATTTT.

The chain is built from TRBV11-3 and TRBJ2-6, with a possible D match to TRBD2 (6 bases). From germline, CDR1 is SGHNT and CDR2 YENEEA. V was cut by 5 bases and J by 5 bases, with 25 bases left in between. CDR3 length: 19 amino acids. The CDR3 reads CASSPLMEGPPSRANVLTF. The CDR3 DNA reads as TGTGCCAGCAGCCCCCTTATGGAGGGGCCGCCTAGTAGGGCCAACGTCCTGACTTTC.

This chain uses TRBV10-3 with TRBJ1-1, with D uncertain. CDR3 length: 14 residues. Per the germline V gene, CDR1 is ENHRY and CDR2 is SYGVKD. Trimming cost V 5 bases and J 3 bases, with 13 bases left between them. The CDR3 here is CAISFEGRDTEAFF. The CDR3 DNA is TGTGCCATCAGTTTTGAGGGTAGGGACACTGAAGCTTTCTTT.